The 15 T cell receptor beta chains below were found in one sample sequenced in a study of response to subunit inactivated influenza vaccine listed by TCRdb under 2018. Libraries were built with RT-PCR. These reads were obtained on an Illumina HiSeq 2500. Using fastp at Q25 and MiXCR, TCRdb reprocessed the public reads and kept productive beta chains. Every distinct CDR3 protein forms one entry, paired with its most common genes and DNA. The sample includes 530,000 or so distinct CDR3 sequences, with around 15% observed a single time. The ten most abundant clones make up 11% of the sample. The material was PBMCs from blood, obtained 11 to 12 days after vaccination. Source of these receptors: a man aged 50-59 years who received an inactivated influenza vaccine. Donor details come from another sample of the same person, matched by shared clones.

This clonotype was counted many times. The V and J genes are TRBV20-1 and TRBJ2-1; the D gene is possibly TRBD2 (6 bases). Trimming cost V 0 bases and J 5 bases, with 14 bases left between them. The CDR3 runs to 15 residues. The V gene's germline CDR1 is DFQATT and CDR2 SNEGSKA (reference sequence). CDR3 protein: CSARESAGRNNEQFF. The CDR3 DNA sequence: TGCAGTGCTAGAGAATCCGCGGGGAGAAACAATGAGCAGTTCTTC.

This clonotype was counted only a few times. The rearrangement joins TRBV5-1 to TRBJ2-1; 8 bases line up with TRBD2. The V gene's germline CDR1 is SGHRS and CDR2 YFSETQ. The length of the CDR3 is 15 residues. J gave up 1 base and V 6 bases, and 6 bases lay outside the gene matches. For the CDR3, the DNA is TGCGCCAGCACCTTCCTAGCGGGTTCCTACAATGAGCAGTTCTTC. Its translation: CASTFLAGSYNEQFF.

This chain's CDR3 is CASSPALGVVDHTDTQYF. CDR3 in DNA: TGTGCCAGCAGCCCAGCGCTGGGGGTTGTGGACCACACAGATACGCAGTATTTT. The V gene is TRBV11-1, the J gene TRBJ2-3, with D perhaps given as TRBD1 or TRBD2 (5 bases each). The V and J ends lost 5 bases and 2 bases respectively, with 23 bases between them. The germline V gene encodes CDR1 SGHAT and CDR2 FQDESV (reference sequence). The CDR3 extends over 18 amino acids.

This clonotype was detected ten times or more. The chain combines TRBV12-3 or TRBV12-4 with TRBJ2-7; D not certain. The CDR3 is 11 amino acids. Trimming took off 6 bases at V and 3 bases at J, with 6 bases between the two ends. CDR3 amino acids: CASSRLYEQYF. Written as DNA, the CDR3 is TGTGCCAGCAGCCGACTCTACGAGCAGTACTTC.

This clonotype was counted ten times or more. This chain connects TRBV7-2 to TRBJ2-3, with D unresolved. Trimming stripped 1 base from V and 1 base from J, with 9 bases between. The CDR3 covers 15 residues. Per germline, CDR1 SGHTA and CDR2 FQGNSA. The CDR3 DNA reads TGTGCCAGCAGCTTAGGGGGTCGGGGCACAGATACGCAGTATTTT. Amino acids: CASSLGGRGTDTQYF.

The chain uses TRBV24-1 and TRBJ2-1, with 8 nucleotides matching TRBD2. The V segment lost 2 bases and the J segment 4 bases; nucleotides outside the gene matches: 12. The germline gives CDR1 KGHDR, CDR2 SFDVKD. The CDR3 runs 18 residues. In DNA form, the CDR3 reads TGTGCCACCAGTGATTCCTCGTGGGAGCGGGGGCCGTACAATGAGCAGTTCTTC. Amino acids: CATSDSSWERGPYNEQFF.

This clonotype has a handful of counts. The chain joins TRBV10-3 to TRBJ2-7, with D possibly being TRBD1 or TRBD2 (5 bases each). Germline-derived CDR1 and CDR2 are ENHRY and SYGVKD. Deletions cut 0 bases from V and 7 bases from J, with 10 bases between. CDR3 length: 13 residues. The CDR3 DNA sequence: TGTGCCATCAGTGAGTCGGGACCGGGGGAGCAGTACTTC. Translating gives CAISESGPGEQYF.

This clonotype appeared many times. The chain combines TRBV14 with TRBJ2-7; a weak D match, TRBD2 (5 bases). The CDR3 is 15 amino acids. Trimming removed 0 bases from V and 7 bases from J, with 16 bases in between. From germline, CDR1 is SGHDN and CDR2 FVKESK. The CDR3 nucleotides are TGTGCCAGCAGCCAAGATCTAGCTTTTTTCCGGGAGCAGTACTTC. Translating it yields CASSQDLAFFREQYF. Full variable domain (rest looked up from reference TRBV14 and TRBJ2-7): EAGVTQFPSHSVIEKGQTVTLRCDPISGHDNLYWYRRVMGKEIKFLLHFVKESKQDESGMPNNRFLAERTGGTYSTLKVQPAELEDSGVYFCASSQDLAFFREQYFGPGTRLTVT.

This clonotype was counted a few times. The gene calls are TRBV5-1 and TRBJ2-3; the D gene is possibly TRBD1 (5 bases). The V gene lost 2 bases and the J gene lost 4 bases, with 14 bases spanning the gap. Germline lookup yields CDR1 SGHRS and CDR2 YFSETQ. The CDR3 contains 15 residues. The DNA for the CDR3 is TGCGCCAGCAGCTTTCAGGGAAGAAGTGCAGATACGCAGTATTTT. This gives the protein CASSFQGRSADTQYF.

This clonotype was found a few times. The chain is built from TRBV6-5 and TRBJ2-4, with 12 positions matching TRBD2. J gave up 7 bases and V 0 bases, and 4 bases lay outside the gene matches. CDR3 size: 16 residues. Germline V gene lookup returns CDR1 MNHEY and CDR2 SVGAGI. The CDR3 loop reads CASSYSTGLAGNIQYF. In DNA, the CDR3 is TGTGCCAGCAGTTACTCGACCGGACTAGCGGGGAACATTCAGTACTTC.

The rearrangement uses TRBV14 and TRBJ2-7; D gene unclear. V shed 2 bases and J shed 3 bases, with 8 bases lying between them. The CDR3 sequence is 13 residues long. The V gene's germline CDR1 is SGHDN and CDR2 FVKESK. The CDR3 protein is CASSQFIGYEQYF. For the CDR3, the DNA is TGTGCCAGCAGCCAATTTATTGGCTACGAGCAGTACTTC.

V usage is TRBV6-1 and J usage is TRBJ1-2; D call uncertain. This CDR3 comprises 14 residues. Germline V gives CDR1 MNHNS, CDR2 SASEGT. V was shortened by 2 bases and J by 6 bases, with 13 bases between the two germline ends. CDR3 region: CASSESVSIDGYTF. DNA of the CDR3: TGTGCCAGCAGTGAAAGTGTGTCTATTGATGGCTACACCTTC.

This clonotype was counted at least ten times. The gene calls are TRBV2 and TRBJ2-3; no clear D. Per the germline V gene, CDR1 is SNHLY and CDR2 is FYNNEI. With 5 bases removed from V and 6 bases from J, the gap between germline ends came to 3 bases. CDR3 length: 10 residues. CDR3 sequence: CASSSDTQYF. CDR3 in DNA: TGTGCCAGCAGTTCGGATACGCAGTATTTT.

The rearrangement uses TRBV6-5 and TRBJ2-3; D perhaps matches TRBD1 (6 bases). CDR3 length: 15 residues. V was clipped by 0 bases and J by 0 bases, with 7 bases between them. Germline CDR1 MNHEY, CDR2 SVGAGI. The CDR3 loop reads CASSYSGASTDTQYF. In nucleotides, the CDR3 is TGTGCCAGCAGTTACTCGGGGGCAAGCACAGATACGCAGTATTTT.

The DNA for the CDR3 is TGTGCCACCAGCAGAGACGAAAGGAGCAATCAGCCCCAGCATTTT. Amino acid sequence: CATSRDERSNQPQHF. This sequence joins TRBV15 and TRBJ1-5; D uncertain. Germline V CDR1 and CDR2: LNHNV, YYDKDF (reference sequence). The CDR3 covers 15 residues. Trimming stripped 0 bases from V and 1 base from J, with 7 bases between.